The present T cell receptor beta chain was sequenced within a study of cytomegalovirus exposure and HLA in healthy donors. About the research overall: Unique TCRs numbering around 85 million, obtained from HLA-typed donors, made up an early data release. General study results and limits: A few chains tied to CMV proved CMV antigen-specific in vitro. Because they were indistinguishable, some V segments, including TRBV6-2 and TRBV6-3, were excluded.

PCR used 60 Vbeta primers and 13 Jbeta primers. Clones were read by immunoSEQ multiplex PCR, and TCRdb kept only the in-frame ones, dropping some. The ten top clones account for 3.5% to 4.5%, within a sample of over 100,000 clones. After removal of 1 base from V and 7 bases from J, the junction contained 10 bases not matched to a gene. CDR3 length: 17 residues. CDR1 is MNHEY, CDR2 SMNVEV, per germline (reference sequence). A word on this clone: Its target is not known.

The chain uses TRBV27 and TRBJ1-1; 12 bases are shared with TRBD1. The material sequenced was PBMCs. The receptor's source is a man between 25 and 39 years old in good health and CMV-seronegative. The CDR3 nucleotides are TGTGCCAGCAGTTTATTCGTGGGACAGGGGGCTGTCGGTGAAGCTTTCTTT. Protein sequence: CASSLFVGQGAVGEAFF.